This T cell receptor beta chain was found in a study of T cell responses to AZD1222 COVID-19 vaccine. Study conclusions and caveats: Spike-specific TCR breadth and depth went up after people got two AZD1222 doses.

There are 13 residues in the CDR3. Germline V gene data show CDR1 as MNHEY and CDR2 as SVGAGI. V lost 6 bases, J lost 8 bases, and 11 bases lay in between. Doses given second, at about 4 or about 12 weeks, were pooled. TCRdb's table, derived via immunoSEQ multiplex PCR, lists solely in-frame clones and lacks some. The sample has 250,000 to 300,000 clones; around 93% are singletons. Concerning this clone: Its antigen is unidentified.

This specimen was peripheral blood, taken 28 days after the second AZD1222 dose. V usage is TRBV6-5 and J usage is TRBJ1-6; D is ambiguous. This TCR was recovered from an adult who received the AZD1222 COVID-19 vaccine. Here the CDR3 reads CASSPVTDSPLHF. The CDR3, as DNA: TGTGCCAGCAGCCCGGTTACCGATTCACCCCTCCACTTT.